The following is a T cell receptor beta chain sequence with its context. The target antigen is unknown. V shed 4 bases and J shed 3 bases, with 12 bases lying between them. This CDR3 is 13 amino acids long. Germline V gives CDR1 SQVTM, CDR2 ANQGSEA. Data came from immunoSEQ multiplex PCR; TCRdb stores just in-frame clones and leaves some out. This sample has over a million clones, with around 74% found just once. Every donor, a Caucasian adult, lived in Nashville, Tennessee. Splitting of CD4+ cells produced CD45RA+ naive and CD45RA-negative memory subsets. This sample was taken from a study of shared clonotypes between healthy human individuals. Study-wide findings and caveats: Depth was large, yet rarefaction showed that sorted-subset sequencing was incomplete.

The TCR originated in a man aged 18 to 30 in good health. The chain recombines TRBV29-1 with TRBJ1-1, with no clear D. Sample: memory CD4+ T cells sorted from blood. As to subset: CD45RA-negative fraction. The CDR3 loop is CSVVTSGDTEAFF. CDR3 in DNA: TGCAGCGTTGTGACCTCCGGAGACACTGAAGCTTTCTTT.